A selection of T cell receptor beta chains follows, all from one sample in a study of blood T cell repertoires in COVID-19. Generated by immunoSEQ multiplex PCR, the TCRdb table keeps only in-frame clones and is missing some. The sample holds under 250,000 clones; about 87% are singletons and the top ten take less than 8.5%. The sample was peripheral blood. The source is a woman in her 70s with active or convalescent COVID-19. The CDR3 runs from the conserved cysteine through the conserved F or W. D genes are given only for firm matches. Size is omitted from some rows. Given values are once, few, many or a class for expanded clones.

TRBJ2-3 TRBD1 NA TRBV5-1 TGCGCCAGCAGCCCGGACAGGGGATGGACGCAGTATTTT CASSPDRGWTQYF
TRBJ2-7 NA NA TRBV4-1 TGCGCCAGCGAAGCAGGGTGGAAGGACGAGCAGTACTTC CASEAGWKDEQYF
TRBJ2-3 TRBD2 NA TRBV18 TGTGCCAGCTCACTCGGGACTAGCGGGAACACAGATACGCAGTATTTT CASSLGTSGNTDTQYF
TRBJ2-7 NA once TRBV6-5 TGTGCCAGCGAGATCCAGGGTTTAATCGAGCAGTACTTC CASEIQGLIEQYF
TRBJ1-2 NA NA TRBV5-6 TGTGCCAGCAGCCGAAGCGGGGGCTTTGGATATGGCTACACCTTC CASSRSGGFGYGYTF
TRBJ1-2 NA NA TRBV27 TGTGCCAGCAGTTTATACCGGGATTGGACCTATGGCTACACCTTC CASSLYRDWTYGYTF
TRBJ1-2 NA NA TRBV9 TGTGCCAGCAGCGCTGACAGCTCCGCGCTCACCTTC CASSADSSALTF
TRBJ1-6 TRBD1 NA TRBV6-5 TGTGCCAGCAGTTACTCGACAGGGCCCCGCAATTCACCCCTCCACTTT CASSYSTGPRNSPLHF
TRBJ1-1 NA NA TRBV19 TGTGCCAGTAGCCACAGGGTTGACACTGAAGCTTTCTTT CASSHRVDTEAFF
TRBJ1-4 TRBD1 NA TRBV19 TGTGCCAGTAAGGGACAGCCTAATGAAAAACTGTTTTTT CASKGQPNEKLFF
TRBJ2-3 NA NA TRBV6-4 TGTGCCAGCAGTGTCGGTGCTAGCACAGATACGCAGTATTTT CASSVGASTDTQYF
TRBJ2-4 NA once TRBV24-1 TGTGCCACCAGTGACCCCTTAGCCAAAAACATTCAGTACTTC CATSDPLAKNIQYF
TRBJ1-6 NA NA TRBV19 TGTGCCAGTAGTAGCAGAAATTCCTATAATTCACCCCTCCACTTT CASSSRNSYNSPLHF
TRBJ1-4 NA NA TRBV20-1 TGCAGTGCTCCGAATGAAAAACTGTTTTTT CSAPNEKLFF
TRBJ1-3 NA NA TRBV5-6 TGTGCCAGCAGCTCTACAGGGACTGGAAACACCATATATTTT CASSSTGTGNTIYF
TRBJ1-6 TRBD1 NA TRBV18 TGTGCCAGCTCACAACTCCGGGACAGCAATAATTCACCCCTCCACTTT CASSQLRDSNNSPLHF
TRBJ1-1 NA NA TRBV20-1 TGCAGTGCCCCTGGAAGGGGTGAAGCTTTCTTT CSAPGRGEAFF
TRBJ2-7 NA NA TRBV5-1 TGCGCCAGCAGCTTGTACAGCTCCTACGAGCAGTACTTC CASSLYSSYEQYF
TRBJ2-1 TRBD2 NA TRBV7-2 TGTGCCAGCAGCTACTCTATAGCGGGGGGTGAGCAGTTCTTC CASSYSIAGGEQFF
TRBJ1-2 TRBD1 NA TRBV12-3/TRBV12-4 TGTGCCAGCAGGCAAACACAGGGGAATGGCTACACCTTC CASRQTQGNGYTF
TRBJ2-1 NA NA TRBV5-6 TGTGCCAGCAGCTTGGGTCCGAGCTCCTACAATGAGCAGTTCTTC CASSLGPSSYNEQFF
TRBJ1-2 NA NA TRBV6-4 TGTGCCAGCAGTGACGCATCTACAGGTCATGGCTACACCTTC CASSDASTGHGYTF
TRBJ2-3 NA NA TRBV5-1 TGCGCCAGCAGTAACAGGGGAGGAGATACGCAGTATTTT CASSNRGGDTQYF
TRBJ1-1 NA few TRBV27 TGTGCCAGCAGTTTTTCTACAGGGAACACTGAAGCTTTCTTT CASSFSTGNTEAFF
TRBJ2-7 TRBD2 NA TRBV5-1 TGCGCCAGCAGCTCCGTCGGGGGGTGGGAGCAGTACTTC CASSSVGGWEQYF
TRBJ1-2 NA NA TRBV12-3/TRBV12-4 TGTGCCAGCAGTCCGCAGGGTAACTATGGCTACACCTTC CASSPQGNYGYTF
TRBJ2-2 NA NA TRBV3-1/TRBV3-2 TGTGCCAGCAGCCAAGTTATACTCAAGACCGGGGAGCTGTTTTTT CASSQVILKTGELFF
TRBJ2-2 NA NA TRBV7-2 TGTGCCAGCAGCTCCCCCCGGAACACCGGGGAGCTGTTTTTT CASSSPRNTGELFF
TRBJ2-3 TRBD2 NA TRBV7-9 TGTGCCAGCAGCTTTCTGCGGGGGGGCGAGGATACGCAGTATTTT CASSFLRGGEDTQYF
TRBJ1-3 NA NA TRBV6-5 TGTGCCAGCAGCTCAGTCGCCTCTGGAAACACCATATATTTT CASSSVASGNTIYF
TRBJ1-4 NA NA TRBV4-1 TGCGCCAGCAGCCCCGGGCAGGGGAATGAAAAACTGTTTTTT CASSPGQGNEKLFF
TRBJ1-5 NA NA TRBV6-5 TGTGCCAGCGGGGGGGAATCAAATCAGCCCCAGCATTTT CASGGESNQPQHF
TRBJ1-2 NA NA TRBV6-2/TRBV6-3 TGTGCCAGCAGCCTGCTTGAGGGGGTGGATGGCTACACCTTC CASSLLEGVDGYTF
TRBJ1-3 NA NA TRBV6-5 TGTGCCAGCAGTCCCAACACGCCTGGAAACACCATATATTTT CASSPNTPGNTIYF
TRBJ1-1 NA NA TRBV6-5 TGTGCCAGCAAGCGGAACACTGAAGCTTTCTTT CASKRNTEAFF